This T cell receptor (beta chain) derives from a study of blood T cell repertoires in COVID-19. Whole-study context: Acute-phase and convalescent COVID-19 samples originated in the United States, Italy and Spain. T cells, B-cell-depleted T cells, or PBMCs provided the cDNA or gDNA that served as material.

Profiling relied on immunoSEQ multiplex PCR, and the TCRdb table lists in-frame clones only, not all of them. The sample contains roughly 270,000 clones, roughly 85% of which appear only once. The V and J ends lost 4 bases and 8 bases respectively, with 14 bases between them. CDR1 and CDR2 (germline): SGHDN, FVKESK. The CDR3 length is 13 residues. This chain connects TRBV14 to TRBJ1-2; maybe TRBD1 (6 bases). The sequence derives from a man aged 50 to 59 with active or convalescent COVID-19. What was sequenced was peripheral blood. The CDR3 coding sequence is TGTGCCAGCAGCCCAACCTACAGGGTGGGCTACACCTTC. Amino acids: CASSPTYRVGYTF.